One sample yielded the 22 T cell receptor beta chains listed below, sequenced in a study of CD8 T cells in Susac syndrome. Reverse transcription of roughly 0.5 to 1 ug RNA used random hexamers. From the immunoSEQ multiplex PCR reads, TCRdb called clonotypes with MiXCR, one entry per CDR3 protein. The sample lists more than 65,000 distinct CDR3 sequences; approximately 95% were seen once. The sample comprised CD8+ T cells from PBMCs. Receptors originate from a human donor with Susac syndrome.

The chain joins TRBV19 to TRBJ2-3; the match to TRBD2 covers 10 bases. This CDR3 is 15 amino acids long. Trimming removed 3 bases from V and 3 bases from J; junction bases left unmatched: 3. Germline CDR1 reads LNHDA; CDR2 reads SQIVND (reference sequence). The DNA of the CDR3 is TGTGCCAGTAGTATCCTAGCGGGAGAGACAGATACGCAGTATTTT. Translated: CASSILAGETDTQYF.

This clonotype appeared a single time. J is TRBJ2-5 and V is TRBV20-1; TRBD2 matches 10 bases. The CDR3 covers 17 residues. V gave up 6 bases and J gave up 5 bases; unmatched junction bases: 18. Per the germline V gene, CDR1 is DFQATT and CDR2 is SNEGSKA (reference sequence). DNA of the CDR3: TGCAGTGCCAGAACGGGGACACTAACTAGCGGGACGGAGACCCAGTACTTC. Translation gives CSARTGTLTSGTETQYF.

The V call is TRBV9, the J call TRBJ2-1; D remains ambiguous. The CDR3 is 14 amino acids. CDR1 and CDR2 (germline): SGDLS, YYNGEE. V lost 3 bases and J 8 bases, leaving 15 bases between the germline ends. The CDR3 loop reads CASSESASVDEQFF. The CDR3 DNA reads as TGTGCCAGCAGCGAGTCCGCTAGTGTCGATGAGCAGTTCTTC.

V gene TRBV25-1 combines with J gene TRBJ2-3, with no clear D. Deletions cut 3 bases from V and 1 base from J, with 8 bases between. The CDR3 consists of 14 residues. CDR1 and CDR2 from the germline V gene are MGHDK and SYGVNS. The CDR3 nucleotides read TGTGCCAGCAGTGATCCAACAGGCACAGATACGCAGTATTTT. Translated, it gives CASSDPTGTDTQYF.

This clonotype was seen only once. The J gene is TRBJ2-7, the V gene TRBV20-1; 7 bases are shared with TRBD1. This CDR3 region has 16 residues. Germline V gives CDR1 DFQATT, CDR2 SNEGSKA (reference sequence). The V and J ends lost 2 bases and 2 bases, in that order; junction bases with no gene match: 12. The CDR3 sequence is CSARKTDRDSPYEQYF. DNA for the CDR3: TGCAGTGCTAGAAAAACGGACCGGGACAGTCCCTACGAGCAGTACTTC.

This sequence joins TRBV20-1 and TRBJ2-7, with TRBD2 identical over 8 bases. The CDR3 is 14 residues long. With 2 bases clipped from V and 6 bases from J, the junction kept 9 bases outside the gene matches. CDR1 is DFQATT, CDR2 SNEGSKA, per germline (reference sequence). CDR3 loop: CSARLAGGLLEQYF. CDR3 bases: TGCAGTGCTAGACTGGCGGGAGGATTGCTCGAGCAGTACTTC.

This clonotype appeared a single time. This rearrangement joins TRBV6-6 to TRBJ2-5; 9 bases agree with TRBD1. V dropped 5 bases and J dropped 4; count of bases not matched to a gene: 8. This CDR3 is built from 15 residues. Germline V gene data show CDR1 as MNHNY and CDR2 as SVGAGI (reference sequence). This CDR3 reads CASSGGTGRTETQYF. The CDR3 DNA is TGTGCCAGCAGTGGGGGGACAGGGAGGACAGAGACCCAGTACTTC.

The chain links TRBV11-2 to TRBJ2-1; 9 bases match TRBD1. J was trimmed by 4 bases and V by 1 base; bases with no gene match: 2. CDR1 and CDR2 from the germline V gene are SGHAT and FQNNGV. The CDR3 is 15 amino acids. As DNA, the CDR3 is TGTGCCAGCAGCTTAGGACAGGGGGTGTACAATGAGCAGTTCTTC. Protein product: CASSLGQGVYNEQFF.

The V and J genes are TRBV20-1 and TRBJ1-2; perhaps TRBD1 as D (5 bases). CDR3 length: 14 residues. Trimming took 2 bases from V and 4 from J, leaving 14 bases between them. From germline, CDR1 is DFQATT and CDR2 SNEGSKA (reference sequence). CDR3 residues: CSARRLGEGYGYTF. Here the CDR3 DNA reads TGCAGTGCTAGACGTTTGGGGGAGGGCTATGGCTACACCTTC.

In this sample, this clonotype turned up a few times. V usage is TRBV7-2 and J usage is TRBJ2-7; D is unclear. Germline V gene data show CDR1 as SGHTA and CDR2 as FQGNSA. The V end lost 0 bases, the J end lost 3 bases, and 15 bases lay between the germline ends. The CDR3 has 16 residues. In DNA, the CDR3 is TGTGCCAGCAGCTTAGCCACAGCAGGACGTGTCTACGAGCAGTACTTC. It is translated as CASSLATAGRVYEQYF.

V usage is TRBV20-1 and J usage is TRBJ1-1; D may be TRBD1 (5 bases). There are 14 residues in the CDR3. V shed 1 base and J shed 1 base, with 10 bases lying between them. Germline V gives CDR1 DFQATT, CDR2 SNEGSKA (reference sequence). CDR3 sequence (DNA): TGCAGTGCTAGAGTGGGGGTGAGGAACACTGAAGCTTTCTTT. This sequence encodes CSARVGVRNTEAFF.

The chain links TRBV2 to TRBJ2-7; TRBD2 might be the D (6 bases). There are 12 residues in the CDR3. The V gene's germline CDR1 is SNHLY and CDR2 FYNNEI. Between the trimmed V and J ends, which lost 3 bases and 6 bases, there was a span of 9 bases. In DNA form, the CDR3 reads TGTGCCAGCAGTGATCCCGGGGGCGAGCAGTACTTC. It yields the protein CASSDPGGEQYF.

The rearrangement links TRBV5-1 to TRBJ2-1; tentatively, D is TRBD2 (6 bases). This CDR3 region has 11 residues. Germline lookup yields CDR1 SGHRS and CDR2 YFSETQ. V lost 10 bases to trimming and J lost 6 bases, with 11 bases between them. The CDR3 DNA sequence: TGCGCCTGCGGGGAGAGCAATGAGCAGTTCTTC. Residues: CACGESNEQFF.

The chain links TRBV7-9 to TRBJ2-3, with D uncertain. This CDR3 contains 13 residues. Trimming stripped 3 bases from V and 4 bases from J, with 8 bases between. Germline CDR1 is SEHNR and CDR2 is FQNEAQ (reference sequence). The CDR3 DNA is TGTGCCAGCAGCTTTGAGACGGCAGATACGCAGTATTTT. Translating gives CASSFETADTQYF. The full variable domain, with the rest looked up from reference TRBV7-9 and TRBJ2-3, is DTGVSQNPRHKITKRGQNVTFRCDPISEHNRLYWYRQTLGQGPEFLTYFQNEAQLEKSRLLSDRFSAERPKGSFSTLEIQRTEQGDSAMYLCASSFETADTQYFGPGTRLTVL.

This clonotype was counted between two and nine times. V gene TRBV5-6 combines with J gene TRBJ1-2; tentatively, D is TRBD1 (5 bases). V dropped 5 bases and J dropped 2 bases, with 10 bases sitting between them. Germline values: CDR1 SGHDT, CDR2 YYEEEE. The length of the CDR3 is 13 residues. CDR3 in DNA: TGTGCCAGCAGTTCCCAGGGAAACTATGGCTACACCTTC. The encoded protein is CASSSQGNYGYTF. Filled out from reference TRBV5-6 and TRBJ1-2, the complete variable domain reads DAGVTQSPTHLIKTRGQQVTLRCSPKSGHDTVSWYQQALGQGPQFIFQYYEEEERQRGNFPDRFSGHQFPNYSSELNVNALLLGDSALYLCASSSQGNYGYTFGSGTRLTVV.

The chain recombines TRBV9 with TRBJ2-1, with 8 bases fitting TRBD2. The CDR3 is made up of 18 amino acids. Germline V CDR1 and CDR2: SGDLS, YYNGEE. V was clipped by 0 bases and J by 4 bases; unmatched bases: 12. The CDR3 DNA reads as TGTGCCAGCAGCGTAGTCAGCGGGAGTAAGGGGTTATACAATGAGCAGTTCTTC. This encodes CASSVVSGSKGLYNEQFF.

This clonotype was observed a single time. The CDR3 bases are TGTGCCAGCATGACAGGGCCCACCGGGGAGCTGTTTTTT. Its protein product is CASMTGPTGELFF. This sequence joins TRBV12-3 or TRBV12-4 and TRBJ2-2; the match to TRBD1 covers 7 bases. The CDR3 runs 13 residues. V dropped 7 bases and J dropped 4; count of bases not matched to a gene: 3.

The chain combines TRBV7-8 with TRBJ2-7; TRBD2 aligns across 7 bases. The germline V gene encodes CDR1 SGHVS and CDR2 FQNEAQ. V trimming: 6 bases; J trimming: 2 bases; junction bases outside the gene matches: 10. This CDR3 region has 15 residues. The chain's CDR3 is CASSSPGLRTYEQYF. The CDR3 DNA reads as TGTGCCAGCAGTTCTCCGGGACTACGTACCTACGAGCAGTACTTC.

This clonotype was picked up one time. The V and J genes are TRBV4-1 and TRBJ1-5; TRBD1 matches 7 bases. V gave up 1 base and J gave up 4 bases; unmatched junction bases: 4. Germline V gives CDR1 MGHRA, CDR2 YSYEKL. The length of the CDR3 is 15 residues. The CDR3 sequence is CASSQGQGGNQPQHF. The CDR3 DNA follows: TGCGCCAGCAGCCAAGGACAGGGAGGGAATCAGCCCCAGCATTTT.

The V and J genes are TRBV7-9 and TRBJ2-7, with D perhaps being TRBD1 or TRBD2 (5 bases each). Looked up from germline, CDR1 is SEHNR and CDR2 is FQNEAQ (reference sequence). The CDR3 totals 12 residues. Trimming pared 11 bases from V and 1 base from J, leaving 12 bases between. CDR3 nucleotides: TGTGCCGCTCAGGGACCATCCTACGAGCAGTACTTC. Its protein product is CAAQGPSYEQYF. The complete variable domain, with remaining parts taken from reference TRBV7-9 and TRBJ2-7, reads DTGVSQNPRHKITKRGQNVTFRCDPISEHNRLYWYRQTLGQGPEFLTYFQNEAQLEKSRLLSDRFSAERPKGSFSTLEIQRTEQGDSAMYLCAAQGPSYEQYFGPGTRLTVT.

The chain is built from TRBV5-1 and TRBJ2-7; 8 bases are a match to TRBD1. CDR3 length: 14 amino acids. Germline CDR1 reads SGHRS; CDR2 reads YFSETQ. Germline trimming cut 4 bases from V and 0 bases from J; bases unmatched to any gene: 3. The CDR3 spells CASSPDRASYEQYF. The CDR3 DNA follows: TGCGCCAGCAGCCCGGACAGGGCCTCCTACGAGCAGTACTTC.

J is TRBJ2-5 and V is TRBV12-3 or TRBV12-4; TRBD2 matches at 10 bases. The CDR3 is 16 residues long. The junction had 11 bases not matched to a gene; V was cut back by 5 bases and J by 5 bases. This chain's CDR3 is CASSPSLAGPVETQYF. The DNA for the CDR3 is TGTGCCAGCAGTCCCTCACTAGCGGGACCCGTGGAGACCCAGTACTTC.